This passage covers 11 T cell receptor beta chains from one sample sequenced in a study. The TRBV12-4/TRBJ1-2 clonotypes were amplified using barcode primers with ligated adaptors. TCRdb used MiXCR to reprocess the multiplex PCR reads, holding one entry per CDR3 protein. The sample records some 1,000 distinct CDR3 sequences, less than 0.85% being singletons. Cells sorted as Tregs were CD4+, CD25+ and CD127-/low. Sequencing was carried out using Tregs sorted from blood. Every receptor here comes from a female donor with breast cancer.

In its sample, this clonotype ranks as large. This chain joins TRBV12-3 or TRBV12-4 and TRBJ1-2, with 7 bases identical to TRBD1. V lost 6 bases and J lost 4; bases outside the gene matches: 8. The CDR3 runs 14 residues. The chain's CDR3 is CASRIRRDSYGYTF. As DNA, the CDR3 is TGTGCCAGCAGGATTCGGCGGGACAGCTATGGCTACACCTTC.

This clonotype is termed large. The V call is TRBV12-3 or TRBV12-4, the J call TRBJ1-2; D is undetermined. The V and J ends lost 6 bases and 7 bases respectively, with 18 bases between them. CDR3 length: 14 amino acids. The DNA for the CDR3 is TGTGCCAGCAGCACCAACAGCAAAGAGGCTGGCTACACCTTC. The encoded protein is CASSTNSKEAGYTF.

Within the sample, this clonotype is medium-sized. The chain couples TRBV12-3 or TRBV12-4 to TRBJ1-2; no clear D. The CDR3 has 14 residues. The V gene lost 3 bases and the J gene lost 2 bases, with 10 bases spanning the gap. In DNA, the CDR3 is TGTGCCAGCAGTTTGTTGGGGAGGAACTATGGCTACACCTTC. Its protein product is CASSLLGRNYGYTF.

By sample share, this clonotype is medium-sized. DNA of the CDR3: TGTGCCAGCAGTTTGGCCGGGACGCTTGGGTTCGGCTACACCTTC. Its translation: CASSLAGTLGFGYTF. This chain uses TRBV12-3 or TRBV12-4 with TRBJ1-2; perhaps TRBD1 as D (5 bases). CDR3 length: 15 amino acids. V was shortened by 3 bases and J by 8 bases, with 19 bases between the two germline ends.

This clonotype was detected ten times or more. V is TRBV12-3 or TRBV12-4 and J is TRBJ1-2; D uncertain. V lost 5 bases and J 2 bases, leaving 15 bases between the germline ends. This CDR3 comprises 15 residues. CDR3 sequence reads: CASSGSGSVNYGYTF. The CDR3 bases are TGTGCCAGCAGTGGATCCGGGTCGGTGAACTATGGCTACACCTTC.

This clonotype is classed as medium-sized. The chain employs TRBV12-3 or TRBV12-4 and TRBJ1-2; D gene ambiguous. V lost 6 bases, J lost 3 bases, and 11 bases lay in between. The CDR3 has 13 amino acids. The CDR3: CASSSGRDYGYTF. In DNA, the CDR3 is TGTGCCAGCAGCTCCGGACGGGACTATGGCTACACCTTC.

This clonotype qualifies as medium-sized (0.01 to 0.1%). The genes are TRBV12-3 or TRBV12-4 and TRBJ1-2; no reliable D call. This CDR3 region has 12 residues. V gave up 3 bases and J gave up 5 bases, with 7 bases separating them. The CDR3: CASSLEAYGYTF. In nucleotides, the CDR3 is TGTGCCAGCAGTTTGGAAGCTTATGGCTACACCTTC.

This clonotype is classed as medium-sized. This sequence joins TRBV12-3 or TRBV12-4 and TRBJ1-2; TRBD1 is a possible D gene (5 bases). Trimming cost V 6 bases and J 8 bases, with 13 bases left between them. The length of the CDR3 is 12 residues. CDR3 DNA: TGTGCCAGCAGCATAGACAGAAACGGCTACACCTTC. It translates to CASSIDRNGYTF.

This clonotype qualifies as medium-sized. The chain joins TRBV12-3 or TRBV12-4 to TRBJ1-2; unclear D gene. The CDR3 has 12 residues. V dropped 5 bases and J dropped 0 bases, with 4 bases sitting between them. This CDR3 is CASSLTNYGYTF. CDR3 nucleotides: TGTGCCAGCAGTCTCACTAACTATGGCTACACCTTC.

This clonotype counts as large. The genes are TRBV12-3 or TRBV12-4 and TRBJ1-2, with a tentative D call TRBD1 (5 bases). The V gene lost 1 base and the J gene lost 8 bases, with 14 bases spanning the gap. The CDR3 is made up of 14 amino acids. The CDR3 protein is CASSLGNRRDGYTF. The CDR3 DNA reads TGTGCCAGCAGTTTAGGAAACAGGAGGGACGGCTACACCTTC.

Judged by abundance, this clonotype is medium-sized. The chain is built from TRBV12-3 or TRBV12-4 and TRBJ1-2, with D unresolved. The CDR3 contains 15 residues. Trimming took 6 bases from V and 0 from J, leaving 14 bases between them. This CDR3 reads CASRRAAEANYGYTF. The DNA of the CDR3 is TGTGCCAGCAGGCGGGCGGCGGAAGCTAACTATGGCTACACCTTC.